A selection of T cell receptor beta chains follows, all from one sample in a study of CD4 T cells in relation to SARS-CoV-2 and coronaviruses. Their target antigens are unknown. Some clones are missing from TCRdb's copy, which holds only in-frame ones; the method was immunoSEQ multiplex PCR. The sample has about 28,000 clones; about 79% are singletons. What was sequenced was CD4+ T cells from PBMCs, cultured in vitro. These receptors originate from a human donor in good health. The CDR3 runs from the conserved cysteine through the conserved F or W. A D gene is named only where the DNA matches it firmly. Size tells how often a clone was seen (once, few, many) or the class of an expanded clone, and some rows leave it out.

>15|TRBV19|TRBJ2-2|-|-
TGTGCCAGTAGTATAGCCGGGAGGAACACCGGGGAGCTGTTTTTT
CASSIAGRNTGELFF
>16|TRBV18|TRBJ2-6|few|-
TGTGCCAGCTCACCACAACAGGGTGGCGGGGCCAACGTCCTGACTTTC
CASSPQQGGGANVLTF
>13|TRBV11-3|TRBJ1-1|once|-
TGTGCCAGCAGCTTAGGTGTAAACACTGAAGCTTTCTTT
CASSLGVNTEAFF
>15|TRBV18|TRBJ2-7|-|TRBD1
TGTGCCAGCTCACCTGGACAGGGCCTCTCCTACGAGCAGTACTTC
CASSPGQGLSYEQYF
>16|TRBV3-1/TRBV3-2|TRBJ1-4|-|TRBD1
TGTGCCAGCAGCCAAGATTACCGAGACAGGGGTGAAAAACTGTTTTTT
CASSQDYRDRGEKLFF
>14|TRBV6-5|TRBJ1-1|-|-
TGTGCCAGCCGTATGGGGAGCTTGAACACTGAAGCTTTCTTT
CASRMGSLNTEAFF
>16|TRBV5-6|TRBJ2-1|-|TRBD2
TGTGCCAGCAGCTTGAGGACTAGCGGGAAATACAATGAGCAGTTCTTC
CASSLRTSGKYNEQFF
>16|TRBV5-1|TRBJ2-5|-|-
TGCGCCAGCAGCTATTACTCCCGAGGGGCACAAGAGACCCAGTACTTC
CASSYYSRGAQETQYF
>13|TRBV6-4|TRBJ1-1|-|-
TGTGCCAGCAGGCTACACATGAACACTGAAGCTTTCTTT
CASRLHMNTEAFF
>16|TRBV6-5|TRBJ2-1|few|-
TGTGCCAGCAGTTACTCGGGGGGGGCCGGCTACAATGAGCAGTTCTTC
CASSYSGGAGYNEQFF
>15|TRBV7-2|TRBJ2-1|few|-
TGTGCCAGCAGCTTAGTAAGGGTGGGGGGGCGTGAGCAGTTCTTC
CASSLVRVGGREQFF
>13|TRBV19|TRBJ2-5|-|-
TGTGCCAGTAGTATAGGGGGCCGGGAGACCCAGTACTTC
CASSIGGRETQYF
>14|TRBV10-3|TRBJ2-7|-|TRBD1
TGTGCCATGCAACGGGGACAGGGACCTAGTGAGCAGTACTTC
CAMQRGQGPSEQYF
>13|TRBV2|TRBJ1-1|once|-
TGTGCCAGCAGTGTAGAGGGGAGAACTGAAGCTTTCTTT
CASSVEGRTEAFF
>13|TRBV14|TRBJ2-7|-|-
TGTGCCAGCAGCCCCGTCGGCGGGGACGAGCAGTACTTC
CASSPVGGDEQYF
>11|TRBV20-1|TRBJ2-2|few|-
TGCAGTGCTGCATCAGCCGGGGAGCTGTTTTTT
CSAASAGELFF
>14|TRBV19|TRBJ2-3|-|TRBD1
TGTGCCAGTAGTCCCGGGACAGGGGCAGATACGCAGTATTTT
CASSPGTGADTQYF
>14|TRBV7-9|TRBJ2-3|-|-
TGTGCCAGCAGCTTAAGGTTGGTGGCAGATACGCAGTATTTT
CASSLRLVADTQYF
>15|TRBV6-2/TRBV6-3|TRBJ2-7|-|-
TGTGCCAGCAGTTACGGGGGGCAGGTCTCCTACGAGCAGTACTTC
CASSYGGQVSYEQYF
>12|TRBV5-5|TRBJ2-7|-|-
TGTGCCAGCAGCCCTAGCTCCTACGAGCAGTACTTC
CASSPSSYEQYF
>14|TRBV18|TRBJ1-1|-|-
TGTGCCAGCTCACCACCAAGTAGGATCACTGAAGCTTTCTTT
CASSPPSRITEAFF
>14|TRBV6-5|TRBJ2-5|-|TRBD2
TGTGCCACCTCGGGGGGGTGGAACCAAGAGACCCAGTACTTC
CATSGGWNQETQYF
>13|TRBV6-5|TRBJ1-1|-|-
TGTGCCAGCAGCCGCGGAGAGGGGACTGAAGCTTTCTTT
CASSRGEGTEAFF
>11|TRBV29-1|TRBJ1-1|-|-
TGCAGCGTCTTTGGGCAGGGGGAAGCTTTCTTT
CSVFGQGEAFF
>19|TRBV27|TRBJ1-5|-|TRBD1
TGTGCCAGCAGTGATTCCGGGACAGGGGCCCGAGGGGGGAATCAGCCCCAGCATTTT
CASSDSGTGARGGNQPQHF
>16|TRBV19|TRBJ2-3|-|TRBD1
TGTGCCTCTACCCCCGGGACAGGTGTATACACAGATACGCAGTATTTT
CASTPGTGVYTDTQYF
>16|TRBV4-3|TRBJ2-1|once|TRBD1
TGCGCCAGCAGCCAAGCCCCCACAGGGGTAAACAATGAGCAGTTCTTC
CASSQAPTGVNNEQFF
>13|TRBV4-3|TRBJ1-4|-|-
TGCGCCAGCAGCCAAGACAGGGTCCAAAAACTGTTTTTT
CASSQDRVQKLFF
>16|TRBV14|TRBJ1-5|few|-
TGTGCCAGCAGCAAAGGGGGTGTCGGTAGCAATCAGCCCCAGCATTTT
CASSKGGVGSNQPQHF
>14|TRBV5-1|TRBJ2-7|few|-
TGCGCCAGCAGCCATGGCCTAGATGGATACGAGCAGTACTTC
CASSHGLDGYEQYF
>12|TRBV7-2|TRBJ1-5|few|-
TGTGCCAGCAGCTTAGCCAATCAGCCCCAGCATTTT
CASSLANQPQHF
>19|TRBV4-3|TRBJ2-2|-|TRBD2
TGCGCCAGCAGCCAAGATCGTCCGAGCGGGGGTTTTGAGACCGGGGAGCTGTTTTTT
CASSQDRPSGGFETGELFF
>16|TRBV7-2|TRBJ2-2|-|TRBD2
TGTGCCAGCAGCCCGCCGGGACTAGCCGGTTCCGGGGAGCTGTTTTTT
CASSPPGLAGSGELFF
>14|TRBV19|TRBJ1-1|-|TRBD1
TGTGCCAGTATAGGGAGGGGGCCGGAGTCTGAAGCTTTCTTT
CASIGRGPESEAFF
>14|TRBV5-1|TRBJ1-3|once|-
TGCGCCAGCAGCTCTTTAGCGGGTGGAAACACCATATATTTT
CASSSLAGGNTIYF